This T cell receptor (beta chain) is from a study of blood T cell repertoires in COVID-19. The overall study: PBMCs, B-cell-depleted T cells, or T cells were the source of the cDNA or gDNA that made up the material.

In the authors' workflow: Scientists estimated how many nucleated cells there were by amplifying reference gene primers. Generated by immunoSEQ multiplex PCR, the TCRdb table keeps only in-frame clones and is missing some. That table furnishes V, J and clone size, whereas the DNA furnished D and trimming. The table has 100,000 or so clones, around nine tenths seen once. This CDR3 has 16 residues. Germline V gene lookup returns CDR1 LGHNA and CDR2 YNFKEQ. The V end lost 0 bases, the J end lost 1 base, and 12 bases lay between the germline ends. This TCR came from a middle-aged man with active COVID-19. The gene calls are TRBV4-2 and TRBJ1-1, with D unresolved. The sequenced material came from peripheral blood. The CDR3 DNA is TGTGCCAGCAGCCAAGAAGATAGTCTTCGGAACACTGAAGCTTTCTTT. This sequence encodes CASSQEDSLRNTEAFF.